The 32 T cell receptor beta chains below were found in one sample sequenced in a study of beta chain features in type 1 diabetes. Expressed TCRB transcripts were sequenced, since all the RNA that had been isolated was reverse transcribed. Clones were read by immunoSEQ multiplex PCR, and TCRdb kept only the in-frame ones, dropping some. The sample carries about 900,000 clones, about a sixth recorded once. The sample was naive CD4+ T cells from blood. The receptors derive from a young woman in good health.

This clone turned up a few times. The chain has TRBV29-1 and TRBJ2-4; the D gene is possibly TRBD2 (7 bases). V was pared by 7 bases and J by 1 base, with 20 bases between. The CDR3 contains 16 residues. Germline CDR1 SQVTM, CDR2 ANQGSEA. The CDR3 nucleotides are TGCAGCGCATCTCGAGGGGGGGGCGCGGCCAAAAACATTCAGTACTTC. It codes for CSASRGGGAAKNIQYF. Drawing the rest from reference TRBV29-1 and TRBJ2-4, the complete variable domain is SAVISQKPSRDICQRGTSLTIQCQVDSQVTMMFWYRQQPGQSLTLIATANQGSEATYESGFVIDKFPISRPNLTFSTLTVSNMSPEDSSIYLCSASRGGGAAKNIQYFGAGTRLSVL.

This clone was detected only a few times. The V gene is TRBV7-8, the J gene TRBJ1-5, with 7 positions matching TRBD1. Trimming took 3 bases from V and 6 from J; bases not matched to a gene: 8. CDR1 and CDR2 from the germline V gene are SGHVS and FQNEAQ. CDR3 size: 15 residues. The CDR3 nucleotides read TGTGCCAGCAGCTTGACACCCAGGGGGGCTCAGCCCCAGCATTTT. Translated: CASSLTPRGAQPQHF.

This clone showed up just a few times. V usage is TRBV15 and J usage is TRBJ2-3; the D is unclear. Germline V gives CDR1 LNHNV, CDR2 YYDKDF (reference sequence). The CDR3 is 15 amino acids. Trimming left V 0 bases short and J 0 bases short, with 7 bases between. CDR3 sequence reads: CATSRDLRSTDTQYF. The CDR3 coding sequence is TGTGCCACCAGCAGAGACCTCCGCAGCACAGATACGCAGTATTTT.

The chain employs TRBV28 and TRBJ2-7, with 7 bases lining up with TRBD2. The length of the CDR3 is 15 residues. Losses at the gene ends were 3 bases for V and 0 bases for J; bases not matched to a gene: 5. From germline, CDR1 is MDHEN and CDR2 SYDVKM. The CDR3 spells CASSLGGLGSYEQYF. The DNA of the CDR3 is TGTGCCAGCAGTTTGGGAGGGCTAGGCTCCTACGAGCAGTACTTC.

This clone was counted a few times. J is TRBJ1-4 and V is TRBV15, with D maybe TRBD1 (5 bases). This CDR3 spans 16 amino acids. CDR1 is LNHNV and CDR2 is YYDKDF in the germline V gene (reference sequence). V was pared by 0 bases and J by 2 bases, with 10 bases between. The CDR3 is CATSRDPRVTNEKLFF. The CDR3 nucleotides are TGTGCCACCAGCAGAGATCCCAGGGTTACTAATGAAAAACTGTTTTTT. The complete variable domain, with remaining parts taken from reference TRBV15 and TRBJ1-4, reads DAMVIQNPRYQVTQFGKPVTLSCSQTLNHNVMYWYQQKSSQAPKLLFHYYDKDFNNEADTPDNFQSRRPNTSFCFLDIRSPGLGDTAMYLCATSRDPRVTNEKLFFGSGTQLSVL.

This clone was seen a handful of times. This chain connects TRBV2 to TRBJ1-2, with D unclear. This CDR3 is 13 amino acids long. CDR1 and CDR2 (germline): SNHLY, FYNNEI. V gave up 5 bases and J gave up 10 bases, with 17 bases separating them. The CDR3 nucleotides are TGTGCCAGCAGTAGAACCAGGACGGGAACCTACACCTTC. It translates to CASSRTRTGTYTF.

This clone was detected only a few times. The V gene is TRBV18, the J gene TRBJ2-7, with 8 bases matching TRBD2. The germline V gene has CDR1 KGHSH and CDR2 LQKENI. V gave up 4 bases and J gave up 2 bases; unmatched junction bases: 4. The length of the CDR3 is 14 residues. The CDR3 DNA reads TGTGCCAGCTCACAGACCGGGGGGGCCTACGAGCAGTACTTC. This sequence encodes CASSQTGGAYEQYF.

The rearrangement links TRBV19 to TRBJ1-5; D unresolved. The length of the CDR3 is 14 residues. Per the germline V gene, CDR1 is LNHDA and CDR2 is SQIVND (reference sequence). V was cut by 3 bases and J by 7 bases, with 13 bases left in between. CDR3 bases: TGTGCCAGTAGTATGGGAGGGTTCAACCAGCCCCAGCATTTT. Translated: CASSMGGFNQPQHF.

This clone was seen only a few times. This sequence joins TRBV4-3 and TRBJ2-2, with D possibly being TRBD1 (5 bases). This CDR3 region has 16 residues. V was pared by 0 bases and J by 0 bases, with 8 bases between. Germline assignment: CDR1 LGHNA and CDR2 YSLEER. The CDR3, as DNA: TGCGCCAGCAGCCAAGAGATGGGGCCGAACACCGGGGAGCTGTTTTTT. It is translated as CASSQEMGPNTGELFF.

The V and J genes are TRBV7-2 and TRBJ2-1; 7 nucleotides line up with TRBD2. Trimming took 6 bases from V and 3 from J; bases not matched to a gene: 11. The CDR3 consists of 16 residues. Germline-derived CDR1 and CDR2 are SGHTA and FQGNSA. The CDR3 reads CASSPAPGLNYNEQFF. The CDR3 bases are TGTGCCAGCAGTCCCGCGCCGGGACTAAACTACAATGAGCAGTTCTTC.

This clone was counted between two and nine times. The chain carries TRBV27 and TRBJ2-1, with TRBD2 matching 12 bases. V shed 1 base, J shed 10 bases, and the junction held 2 bases outside the gene matches. This CDR3 region has 14 residues. From germline, CDR1 is MNHEY and CDR2 SMNVEV (reference sequence). DNA for the CDR3: TGTGCCAGCAGTTTATTACTAGCGGGAGGCGAGCAGTTCTTC. As protein: CASSLLLAGGEQFF.

V is TRBV7-2 and J is TRBJ2-2, with 7 bases matching TRBD1. The CDR3 loop spans 15 amino acids. V lost 5 bases, J lost 1 base, and 4 bases stayed unmatched. CDR1 and CDR2 from the germline V gene are SGHTA and FQGNSA. Written as DNA, the CDR3 is TGTGCCAGCAGCCCGGGACAGATGAACACCGGGGAGCTGTTTTTT. Amino acid sequence: CASSPGQMNTGELFF. The whole variable domain, filled in from reference TRBV7-2 and TRBJ2-2, reads GAGVSQSPSNKVTEKGKDVELRCDPISGHTALYWYRQSLGQGLEFLIYFQGNSAPDKSGLPSDRFSAERTGGSVSTLTIQRTQQEDSAVYLCASSPGQMNTGELFFGEGSRLTVL.

The V gene is TRBV4-3, the J gene TRBJ2-1, with 7 positions matching TRBD2. Germline V CDR1 and CDR2: LGHNA, YSLEER. The CDR3 loop spans 17 amino acids. The ends lost 3 bases at V and 5 bases at J; junction bases unmatched: 13. In DNA, the CDR3 is TGCGCCAGCAGCCAGCCCCATACGGGAGGTAGGGACAATGAGCAGTTCTTC. Amino acids: CASSQPHTGGRDNEQFF.

This clone was detected only a few times. This CDR3 reads CASSSGGRPNEQYF. CDR3 nucleotides: TGTGCCAGCAGCTCTGGAGGCAGGCCAAACGAGCAGTACTTC. The chain is built from TRBV5-4 and TRBJ2-7; D is possibly TRBD2 (5 bases). Germline V lookup: CDR1 SGHNT, CDR2 YYREEE (reference sequence). Between the trimmed V and J ends, which lost 3 bases and 5 bases, there was a span of 15 bases. The CDR3 has 14 residues.

This clone was observed a handful of times. V is TRBV7-9 and J is TRBJ1-5, with D unresolved. Germline V gives CDR1 SEHNR, CDR2 FQNEAQ (reference sequence). Trimming shortened V by 2 bases and J by 4 bases, and 6 bases separated the two germline ends. The CDR3 has 13 amino acids. CDR3 sequence reads: CASSLRENQPQHF. The CDR3 DNA sequence: TGTGCCAGCAGCTTAAGGGAAAATCAGCCCCAGCATTTT.

This sequence joins TRBV7-9 and TRBJ2-3; no clear D. The CDR3 loop spans 13 amino acids. Germline CDR1 SEHNR, CDR2 FQNEAQ (reference sequence). V shed 3 bases and J shed 4 bases, with 8 bases lying between them. This CDR3 reads CASSFGSPDTQYF. The CDR3 DNA follows: TGTGCCAGCAGCTTCGGCAGCCCAGATACGCAGTATTTT.

The chain is built from TRBV19 and TRBJ2-5; 13 bases agree with TRBD2. The CDR3 has 18 amino acids. CDR1 and CDR2 from the germline V gene are LNHDA and SQIVND (reference sequence). With V trimmed by 5 bases and J by 5 bases, 14 bases remained unmatched. In DNA form, the CDR3 reads TGTGCCAGTAGTCCGGGACTAGCGGGACCAGGGTTCTGGGAGACCCAGTACTTC. Protein sequence: CASSPGLAGPGFWETQYF.

J is TRBJ1-2 and V is TRBV9, with 11 bases that match TRBD1. The length of the CDR3 is 15 residues. After removal of 3 bases from V and 2 bases from J, the junction contained 3 bases not matched to a gene. Germline V gene data show CDR1 as SGDLS and CDR2 as YYNGEE. The CDR3 DNA sequence: TGTGCCAGCAGCGAGTGGACAGGGGGCAACTATGGCTACACCTTC. It codes for CASSEWTGGNYGYTF.

Only a few counts were recorded for this clone. This rearrangement joins TRBV30 to TRBJ2-5; D not certain. This CDR3 is 11 amino acids long. Trimming shortened V by 4 bases and J by 4 bases, and 7 bases separated the two germline ends. CDR1 is GTSNPN and CDR2 is SVGIG in the germline V gene (reference sequence). The CDR3 region has the DNA TGTGCCTGGAAGCCTAGAGAGACCCAGTACTTC. It is translated as CAWKPRETQYF.

This clone was picked up a small number of times. The CDR3 loop is CASNRQYF. The CDR3 DNA sequence: TGTGCCAGCAATAGGCAGTACTTC. The rearrangement joins TRBV27 to TRBJ2-7; D is ambiguous. This CDR3 spans 8 amino acids. V dropped 7 bases and J dropped 9 bases, with 4 bases sitting between them. Germline CDR1 reads MNHEY; CDR2 reads SMNVEV (reference sequence).

This clone has a handful of counts. The rearrangement uses TRBV29-1 and TRBJ1-6; 8 bases match TRBD1. CDR1 and CDR2 from the germline V gene are SQVTM and ANQGSEA. This CDR3 spans 13 amino acids. Unmatched junction bases numbered 4, after V lost 5 bases and J lost 7 bases. The CDR3, as DNA: TGCAGCGTTCGGACAGGGCAAAATTCACCCCTCCACTTT. As protein: CSVRTGQNSPLHF.

V and J are TRBV29-1 and TRBJ2-5, with D perhaps TRBD2 (5 bases). Germline CDR1 and CDR2: SQVTM and ANQGSEA. The ends were cut back, 7 bases at V and 2 bases at J, with 11 bases in the middle. The CDR3 extends over 12 amino acids. The CDR3 DNA sequence: TGCAGCGGAGAGGGTTTACAAGAGACCCAGTACTTC. It yields the protein CSGEGLQETQYF.

The V and J genes are TRBV28 and TRBJ2-7; TRBD2 matches at 7 bases. Germline V gene sequence: CDR1 MDHEN, CDR2 SYDVKM. The J segment lost 7 bases and the V segment lost 8 bases, leaving 17 bases of the junction unmatched. The CDR3 loop spans 15 amino acids. CDR3 in amino acids: CASEWGGAPGREQYF. CDR3 DNA sequence: TGTGCCAGCGAATGGGGGGGTGCCCCTGGGAGGGAGCAGTACTTC.

This clone has more than one count but fewer than ten. J is TRBJ1-1 and V is TRBV19; the D gene is possibly TRBD1 (6 bases). CDR3 length: 13 amino acids. The germline CDR1 and CDR2 sequences are LNHDA and SQIVND (reference sequence). Trimming shortened V by 3 bases and J by 7 bases, and 12 bases separated the two germline ends. The chain's CDR3 is CASSMLGAGEAFF. The CDR3 DNA is TGTGCCAGTAGTATGTTGGGGGCTGGTGAAGCTTTCTTT.

This chain links TRBV5-1 with TRBJ2-3, with TRBD2 identical over 8 bases. Germline-derived CDR1 and CDR2 are SGHRS and YFSETQ. The CDR3 sequence is 15 residues long. Germline trimming cut 4 bases from V and 6 bases from J; bases unmatched to any gene: 10. The CDR3, as DNA: TGCGCCAGCAGCATAGGACTAGCCCCGCCGGATACGCAGTATTTT. Its translation is CASSIGLAPPDTQYF.

The V and J genes are TRBV29-1 and TRBJ2-1; D remains ambiguous. CDR3 size: 11 residues. Germline assignment: CDR1 SQVTM and CDR2 ANQGSEA. The ends were cut back, 7 bases at V and 2 bases at J, with 6 bases in the middle. The CDR3 here is CSADPYNEQFF. CDR3 DNA sequence: TGCAGCGCCGATCCCTACAATGAGCAGTTCTTC.

This clone was counted once. The rearrangement links TRBV5-1 to TRBJ2-1; TRBD2 is a possible D gene (6 bases). Germline V gene sequence: CDR1 SGHRS, CDR2 YFSETQ. The CDR3 consists of 15 residues. V lost 4 bases and J lost 9, with 20 bases in between. The CDR3 protein is CASSDPGGYGPEQFF. CDR3 nucleotide sequence: TGCGCCAGCAGCGACCCCGGGGGTTATGGACCTGAGCAGTTCTTC.

The CDR3 DNA sequence: TGCGCCAGCAGCTTGCTCGGTGGGTTGGACACCGGGGAGCTGTTTTTT. This sequence encodes CASSLLGGLDTGELFF. This chain connects TRBV5-1 to TRBJ2-2, with D unclear. Germline V gene lookup returns CDR1 SGHRS and CDR2 YFSETQ. V was pared by 1 base and J by 3 bases, with 13 bases between. This CDR3 is 16 amino acids long.

This clone was seen more than once but under ten times. The chain joins TRBV6-6 to TRBJ2-7; 12 bases are a match to TRBD2. Germline V CDR1 and CDR2: MNHNY, SVGAGI (reference sequence). V shed 5 bases and J 3 bases; nucleotides not matched to a gene: 8. The CDR3 has 16 residues. The CDR3 is CASSAPGTSGYYEQYF. The CDR3 nucleotides read TGTGCCAGCAGTGCCCCCGGGACTAGCGGGTACTACGAGCAGTACTTC.

This chain joins TRBV5-6 and TRBJ2-7; TRBD1 matches 7 bases. The CDR3 consists of 15 residues. Trimming at V came to 3 bases and at J to 0 bases, leaving 6 bases not matched to a gene. The V gene's germline CDR1 is SGHDT and CDR2 YYEEEE. Written as DNA, the CDR3 is TGTGCCAGCAGCTCCGCAGGGGGACACTCCTACGAGCAGTACTTC. Encoded protein: CASSSAGGHSYEQYF.

This clone was observed a few times. The rearrangement uses TRBV28 and TRBJ2-7, with 11 nucleotides matching TRBD2. The CDR3 loop spans 15 amino acids. Germline-derived CDR1 and CDR2 are MDHEN and SYDVKM. J was trimmed by 2 bases and V by 2 bases; bases with no gene match: 2. CDR3 sequence (DNA): TGTGCCAGCAGTTTAATGACTAGCGGGGCCTACGAGCAGTACTTC. Translated, it gives CASSLMTSGAYEQYF.

The chain employs TRBV2 and TRBJ1-5; no reliable D call. The CDR3 extends over 14 amino acids. In germline, CDR1 is SNHLY, CDR2 FYNNEI. V gave up 7 bases and J gave up 2 bases, with 12 bases separating them. The CDR3 sequence: CASTIGQGNQPQHF. In DNA, the CDR3 is TGTGCCAGCACCATCGGGCAGGGCAATCAGCCCCAGCATTTT.